These 8 T cell receptor beta chains came from one sample sequenced in a study of sequential checkpoint blockade in melanoma. Treatment of the sample: randomized to nivolumab then ipilimumab (arm A) or the reverse (arm B). Data came from immunoSEQ multiplex PCR; TCRdb stores just in-frame clones and leaves some out. The sample lists some 9,400 clones, roughly 70% seen once, with 20% to 30% in the top ten. The specimen comprised CD8+ T cells sorted from blood (inferred from file names), sampled from a patient given nivolumab and ipilimumab in sequence. The source of these receptors is a human donor with melanoma.

The genes are TRBV4-2 and TRBJ2-2, with TRBD2 matching over 12 bases. The CDR3 sequence is 16 residues long. Per germline, CDR1 LGHNA and CDR2 YNFKEQ. Trimming cost V 1 base and J 10 bases; bases outside gene matches: 7. CDR3 nucleotide sequence: TGTGCCAGCAGCCAAGGGGCTAGCGGGGGGGCCGAGGAGCTGTTTTTT. Translated: CASSQGASGGAEELFF.

This clone appeared a few times. V is TRBV5-4 and J is TRBJ1-2; the D is unclear. The CDR3 contains 13 residues. Deletions cut 0 bases from V and 10 bases from J, with 13 bases between. Germline assignment: CDR1 SGHNT and CDR2 YYREEE (reference sequence). The CDR3, as DNA: TGTGCCAGCAGCTTGGCGGGGTGGGTCATCTACACCTTC. Protein product: CASSLAGWVIYTF.

J is TRBJ2-7 and V is TRBV4-3, with D perhaps matching TRBD1 (6 bases). Between the trimmed V and J ends, which lost 6 bases and 0 bases, there was a span of 15 bases. This CDR3 comprises 15 residues. The germline V gene encodes CDR1 LGHNA and CDR2 YSLEER. CDR3 in amino acids: CASRQGHLSSYEQYF. CDR3 sequence (DNA): TGCGCCAGCAGACAGGGACACCTGAGCTCCTACGAGCAGTACTTC.

The chain recombines TRBV6-5 with TRBJ2-7; 11 bases match TRBD1. With 2 bases clipped from V and 3 bases from J, the junction kept 0 bases outside the gene matches. Germline CDR1 is MNHEY and CDR2 is SVGAGI. The CDR3 runs 14 residues. CDR3 in DNA: TGTGCCAGCAGTTACGGGACAGGGGGCTACGAGCAGTACTTC. It translates to CASSYGTGGYEQYF.

This clone was counted only a few times. V usage is TRBV4-1 and J usage is TRBJ1-1, with 7 positions matching TRBD1. The length of the CDR3 is 16 residues. Per the germline V gene, CDR1 is MGHRA and CDR2 is YSYEKL. V shed 2 bases and J 2 bases; nucleotides not matched to a gene: 8. The CDR3 spells CASSQRTGPLNTEAFF. The CDR3 DNA is TGCGCCAGCAGCCAACGGACAGGACCCTTAAACACTGAAGCTTTCTTT.

This clone is a singleton in its sample. In nucleotides, the CDR3 is TGTGCCAGCAGCATGGGACTTTACAATGAGCAGTTCTTC. Translation gives CASSMGLYNEQFF. The gene calls are TRBV11-3 and TRBJ2-1; D is possibly TRBD2 (6 bases). The CDR3 covers 13 residues. Trimming took 5 bases from V and 4 from J, leaving 9 bases between them. Germline-derived CDR1 and CDR2 are SGHNT and YENEEA.

J is TRBJ1-2 and V is TRBV11-2; 7 positions agree with TRBD1. The CDR3 has 15 amino acids. Looked up from germline, CDR1 is SGHAT and CDR2 is FQNNGV. V was clipped by 3 bases and J by 6 bases; unmatched bases: 10. The CDR3 sequence: CASSLDRPGPNGYTF. In DNA form, the CDR3 reads TGTGCCAGCAGCTTGGACAGGCCGGGCCCTAATGGCTACACCTTC. Looking up the rest from reference TRBV11-2 and TRBJ1-2 gives the full variable domain: EAGVAQSPRYKIIEKRQSVAFWCNPISGHATLYWYQQILGQGPKLLIQFQNNGVVDDSQLPKDRFSAERLKGVDSTLKIQPAKLEDSAVYLCASSLDRPGPNGYTFGSGTRLTVV.

Points on this clone: This sample also contains other DNA sequences that code for the same CDR3. The rearrangement joins TRBV15 to TRBJ2-4; 7 bases are shared with TRBD1. The CDR3 has 16 residues. In germline, CDR1 is LNHNV, CDR2 YYDKDF (reference sequence). V lost 1 base to trimming and J lost 2 bases; unmatched junction nucleotides: 5. CDR3 sequence (DNA): TGTGCCACCAGCAGAGCCGTCAGGGGGACCAAAAACATTCAGTACTTC. Its protein is CATSRAVRGTKNIQYF.